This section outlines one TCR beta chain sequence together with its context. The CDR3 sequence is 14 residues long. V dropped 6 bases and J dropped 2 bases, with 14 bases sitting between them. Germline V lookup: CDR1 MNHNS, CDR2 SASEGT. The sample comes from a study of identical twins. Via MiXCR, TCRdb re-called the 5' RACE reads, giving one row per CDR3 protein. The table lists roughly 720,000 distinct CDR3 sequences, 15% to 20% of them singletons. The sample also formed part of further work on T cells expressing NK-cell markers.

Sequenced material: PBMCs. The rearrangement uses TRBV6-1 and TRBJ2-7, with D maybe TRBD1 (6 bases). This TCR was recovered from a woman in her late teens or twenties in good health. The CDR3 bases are TGTGCCAGCAGGACAGGACAGACCGCCTACGAGCAGTACTTC. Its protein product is CASRTGQTAYEQYF.